The TCR beta chain described here comes from a study of glioma-infiltrating T cells. Points from the study as a whole: Non-neoplastic patients had below-expected tissue-blood divergence, while all gliomas exceeded expectation. CDR3 overlap between tissue and blood was very small.

Per the germline V gene, CDR1 is SEHNR and CDR2 is FQNEAQ (reference sequence). This CDR3 has 16 amino acids. Losses at the gene ends were 4 bases for V and 4 bases for J; bases not matched to a gene: 12. TCR alpha and beta CDR3 regions were amplified from RNA using iRepertoire nested multiplex PCR. Tissue mRNA or PBMC total RNA, about 85-400 ng, went into one-step reverse transcription and amplification. MiXCR was run by TCRdb on the multiplex PCR reads, yielding one entry per CDR3 protein. The table records approximately 190,000 distinct CDR3 sequences, about 32% of them present only once. In its sample, this clonotype was seen many times. Its specificity is not known.

The clonotype comes from a human donor with low-grade glioma or glioblastoma, undergoing nonglioma brain surgery, or in good health (not recorded which). The V gene is TRBV7-9, the J gene TRBJ2-5; 7 bases line up with TRBD1. Sequencing was done on a sample of glioma tissue, nonneoplastic brain tissue, or PBMCs (not recorded which). CDR3 nucleotides: TGTGCCAGCAGCTCTTCGACAGGGATAGGAAGAGAGACCCAGTACTTC. The encoded protein is CASSSSTGIGRETQYF.